This entry is about one T cell receptor (beta chain). The data were obtained in a study of control samples from healthy donors and cancer patients. TCRdb's copy holds only in-frame clones and misses some; the assay was immunoSEQ multiplex PCR. The sample yields over 150,000 clones, 85% to 95% seen once. This receptor was identified in a man aged 18-30 years in good health. The sample was blood.

The CDR3 nucleotides read TGTGCCAGCAGTTTGACGGGCGGGGAGCAGTACTTC. It yields the protein CASSLTGGEQYF. The chain employs TRBV12-3 or TRBV12-4 and TRBJ2-7, with D perhaps TRBD2 (5 bases). This CDR3 has 12 residues. V was trimmed by 3 bases and J by 7 bases, leaving 10 bases between them.